Listed here are 10 T cell receptor beta chains from one sample, sequenced in a study of cytomegalovirus exposure and HLA in healthy donors (dated by TCRdb to the late 2010s). Libraries were constructed by the immunoSEQ multiplex PCR assay. For the multiplex PCR, a mixture combining 60 forward primers for TCR Vbeta segments and 13 reverse primers for TCR Jbeta segments was used. TCRdb obtained this table from immuneACCESS and retained in-frame rearrangements with V and J assigned. These tables miss some clones; where compared with another copy, unresolved V genes account for less than half of the shortfall, and the remainder is unexplained. The table held for this sample gives about 48,000 clones. Jointly, the top ten make up around 5.6% of the sample. Sequencing was carried out using PBMCs. Receptors were obtained from a male donor in good health and CMV-seropositive.

The chain combines TRBV7-3 with TRBJ1-2, with TRBD1 matching 10 bases. Germline CDR1 is SGHTA and CDR2 is FQGTGA. The CDR3 has 14 residues. V gave up 1 base and J gave up 10 bases; unmatched junction bases: 6. The CDR3 DNA is TGTGCCAGCAGCTTAATGACAGGGGGCTCGAACTACACCTTC. Its protein is CASSLMTGGSNYTF.

The chain has TRBV19 and TRBJ2-7; TRBD1 matches 8 bases. The germline CDR1 and CDR2 sequences are LNHDA and SQIVND (reference sequence). V shed 5 bases, J shed 6 bases, and the junction held 12 bases outside the gene matches. CDR3 length: 15 residues. The CDR3, as DNA: TGTGCCAGTAGTCTATCCCGGACAGGGTTGGTCGAGCAGTACTTC. Encoded protein: CASSLSRTGLVEQYF.

The chain joins TRBV6-6 to TRBJ2-7; D is unclear. V was cut by 3 bases and J by 5 bases, with 5 bases left in between. The CDR3 spans 11 residues. From germline, CDR1 is MNHNY and CDR2 SVGAGI (reference sequence). The CDR3 protein is CASSYIDEQYF. CDR3 sequence (DNA): TGTGCCAGCAGTTATATAGACGAGCAGTACTTC.

The gene calls are TRBV2 and TRBJ1-2, with TRBD1 identical over 7 bases. There are 14 residues in the CDR3. Germline-derived CDR1 and CDR2 are SNHLY and FYNNEI. V gave up 8 bases and J gave up 6 bases; unmatched junction bases: 12. The CDR3 DNA reads TGTGCCAGCGGGGCCTCGGGACAGAAGGATGGCTACACCTTC. Amino acid sequence: CASGASGQKDGYTF.

The chain is built from TRBV7-2 and TRBJ1-2; D uncertain. From germline, CDR1 is SGHTA and CDR2 FQGNSA. The V end lost 2 bases, the J end lost 8 bases, and 12 bases lay between the germline ends. The CDR3 is 13 residues long. The CDR3 DNA follows: TGTGCCAGCAGCTTAAGCCGTACAGCAGGCTACACCTTC. Its translation is CASSLSRTAGYTF.

The chain employs TRBV4-2 and TRBJ1-3; 7 nucleotides line up with TRBD1. V lost 7 bases, J lost 0 bases, and 6 bases stayed unmatched. The CDR3 runs 15 residues. In germline, CDR1 is LGHNA, CDR2 YNFKEQ. CDR3 region: CASTPDRNSGNTIYF. In DNA, the CDR3 is TGTGCCAGCACTCCGGACAGGAACTCTGGAAACACCATATATTTT.

The V gene is TRBV7-2, the J gene TRBJ2-7; D call uncertain. Germline CDR1 and CDR2: SGHTA and FQGNSA. Trimming removed 1 base from V and 3 bases from J, with 10 bases in between. The CDR3 has 14 amino acids. As DNA, the CDR3 is TGTGCCAGCAGCTTAGTCGCTGGAGACTACGAGCAGTACTTC. This codes for CASSLVAGDYEQYF.

The V call is TRBV18, the J call TRBJ2-2, with D uncertain. This CDR3 region has 13 residues. Germline assignment: CDR1 KGHSH and CDR2 LQKENI. Deletions cut 4 bases from V and 8 bases from J, with 11 bases between. The CDR3 reads CASSLSTPGELFF. Here the CDR3 DNA reads TGTGCCAGCTCACTTTCCACTCCAGGGGAGCTGTTTTTT. The full variable domain, with the rest looked up from reference TRBV18 and TRBJ2-2, is NAGVMQNPRHLVRRRGQEARLRCSPMKGHSHVYWYRQLPEEGLKFMVYLQKENIIDESGMPKERFSAEFPKEGPSILRIQQVVRGDSAAYFCASSLSTPGELFFGEGSRLTVL.

The J gene is TRBJ2-1, the V gene TRBV19; the match to TRBD1 covers 10 bases. The germline V gene has CDR1 LNHDA and CDR2 SQIVND (reference sequence). V was clipped by 7 bases and J by 3 bases; unmatched bases: 9. There are 16 residues in the CDR3. DNA of the CDR3: TGTGCCAGTACCCCGGGACAGGGGTCCTTCTACAATGAGCAGTTCTTC. Residues: CASTPGQGSFYNEQFF.

The gene calls are TRBV7-2 and TRBJ1-1, with 7 bases fitting TRBD1. This CDR3 is built from 14 residues. Germline-derived CDR1 and CDR2 are SGHTA and FQGNSA. Trimming took 4 bases from V and 1 from J; bases not matched to a gene: 3. CDR3 loop: CASSSQGGNTEAFF. DNA of the CDR3: TGTGCCAGCAGCTCCCAGGGGGGGAACACTGAAGCTTTCTTT.